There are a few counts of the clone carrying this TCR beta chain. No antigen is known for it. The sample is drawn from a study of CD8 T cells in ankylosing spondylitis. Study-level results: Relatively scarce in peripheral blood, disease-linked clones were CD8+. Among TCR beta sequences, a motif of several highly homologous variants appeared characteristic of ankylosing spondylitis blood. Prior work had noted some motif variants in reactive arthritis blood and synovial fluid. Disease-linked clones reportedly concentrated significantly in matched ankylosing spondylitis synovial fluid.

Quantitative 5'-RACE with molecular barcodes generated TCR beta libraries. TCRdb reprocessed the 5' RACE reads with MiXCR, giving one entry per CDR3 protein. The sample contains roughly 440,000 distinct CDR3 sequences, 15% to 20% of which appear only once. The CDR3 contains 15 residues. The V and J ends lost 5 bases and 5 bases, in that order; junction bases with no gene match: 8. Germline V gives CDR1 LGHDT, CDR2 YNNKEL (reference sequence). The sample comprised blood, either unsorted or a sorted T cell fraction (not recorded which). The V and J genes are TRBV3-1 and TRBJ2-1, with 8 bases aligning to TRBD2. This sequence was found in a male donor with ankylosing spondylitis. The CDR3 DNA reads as TGTGCCAGCAGCGGGAGCGGGAGATTCCACAATGAGCAGTTCTTC. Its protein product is CASSGSGRFHNEQFF.